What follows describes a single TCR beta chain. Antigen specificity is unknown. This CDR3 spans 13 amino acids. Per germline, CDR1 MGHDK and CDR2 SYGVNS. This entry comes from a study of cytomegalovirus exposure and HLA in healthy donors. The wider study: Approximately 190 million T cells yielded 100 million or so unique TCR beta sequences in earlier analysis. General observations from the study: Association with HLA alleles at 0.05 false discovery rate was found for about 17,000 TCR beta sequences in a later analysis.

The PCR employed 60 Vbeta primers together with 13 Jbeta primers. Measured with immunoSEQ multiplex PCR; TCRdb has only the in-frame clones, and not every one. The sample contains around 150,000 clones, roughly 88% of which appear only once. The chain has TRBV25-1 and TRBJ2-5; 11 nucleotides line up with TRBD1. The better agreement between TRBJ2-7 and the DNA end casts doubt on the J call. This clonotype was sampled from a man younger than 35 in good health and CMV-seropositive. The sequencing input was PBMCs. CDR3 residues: CASTGTGGYEQYF. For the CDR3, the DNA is TGTGCCAGCACCGGGACAGGGGGCTACGAGCAGTACTTC.